The TCR beta chain under discussion was sequenced for a study of blood T cell repertoires in COVID-19. At the level of the study: In each case, the material was cDNA or gDNA derived from T cells, B-cell-depleted T cells, or PBMCs.

The CDR3 loop spans 16 amino acids. Germline CDR1 and CDR2: SGHAT and FQDESV (reference sequence). V lost 5 bases and J lost 9; bases outside the gene matches: 9. This clone appeared once. Adults between roughly 18 and 95 years of age took part from under 25 US areas. In assigning cohorts, the study relied on participant-reported clinical history. Some clones are missing from TCRdb's copy, which holds only in-frame ones; the method was immunoSEQ multiplex PCR. The data contain roughly 310,000 clones, 70% to 90% of them seen just once; the ten biggest clones take up 8% to 10%. The sequenced sample was PBMCs or T cells enriched from blood (not recorded which). This TCR was sampled from a woman in her thirties or forties who had recovered from COVID-19. The chain is built from TRBV11-1 and TRBJ1-6; TRBD1 aligns across 11 bases. For the CDR3, the DNA is TGTGCCAGCAGCCCTTTGGACAGGGGGCGGAGTTCACCCCTCCACTTT. This codes for CASSPLDRGRSSPLHF.